The 31 T cell receptor beta chains in this list originate from one sample, sequenced in a study of shared clonotypes between healthy human individuals. Assay used: immunoSEQ multiplex PCR; TCRdb lists only in-frame clones, some missing. The data hold over a million clones, with 96% observed a single time. The source material was naive CD4+ T cells sorted from blood. Subset: CD45RA+ positively selected. The receptors were gathered from a man aged 25 to 40 in good health.

The chain has TRBV28 and TRBJ2-4, with 13 bases lining up with TRBD2. This CDR3 is 19 amino acids long. Germline-derived CDR1 and CDR2 are MDHEN and SYDVKM. V gave up 5 bases and J gave up 0 bases; unmatched junction bases: 10. CDR3 in DNA: TGTGCCAGCAGTCGCCTTCCGGGACTAGCGGGGATAGCCAAAAACATTCAGTACTTC. Translation: CASSRLPGLAGIAKNIQYF.

The chain carries TRBV7-6 and TRBJ2-1; 12 bases match TRBD2. This CDR3 region has 16 residues. The ends lost 5 bases at V and 0 bases at J; junction bases unmatched: 2. Germline V lookup: CDR1 SGHVS, CDR2 FNYEAQ. The CDR3 DNA reads TGTGCCAGCAGCCCACTAGCGGGAGGCTCCTACAATGAGCAGTTCTTC. This gives the protein CASSPLAGGSYNEQFF. The complete variable domain, with remaining parts taken from reference TRBV7-6 and TRBJ2-1, reads GAGVSQSPRYKVTKRGQDVALRCDPISGHVSLYWYRQALGQGPEFLTYFNYEAQQDKSGLPNDRFSAERPEGSISTLTIQRTEQRDSAMYRCASSPLAGGSYNEQFFGPGTRLTVL.

This chain connects TRBV5-4 to TRBJ2-7; 7 nucleotides match TRBD1. J lost 11 bases, V lost 0 bases, and 8 bases had no gene match. The CDR3 runs to 13 residues. Germline values: CDR1 SGHNT, CDR2 YYREEE (reference sequence). The CDR3 protein is CASSLVSSQGEYF. The CDR3 nucleotides read TGTGCCAGCAGCTTGGTGTCTTCCCAGGGGGAGTACTTC. Filled out from reference TRBV5-4 and TRBJ2-7, the complete variable domain reads ETGVTQSPTHLIKTRGQQVTLRCSSQSGHNTVSWYQQALGQGPQFIFQYYREEENGRGNFPPRFSGLQFPNYSSELNVNALELDDSALYLCASSLVSSQGEYFGPGTRLTVT.

The chain joins TRBV25-1 to TRBJ2-1; 10 bases agree with TRBD1. After removal of 5 bases from V and 6 bases from J, the junction contained 13 bases not matched to a gene. Germline V gene sequence: CDR1 MGHDK, CDR2 SYGVNS. This CDR3 is built from 17 residues. CDR3 amino acids: CASSNEWGTGASNEQFF. The DNA of the CDR3 is TGTGCCAGCAGTAACGAATGGGGGACAGGGGCTTCCAATGAGCAGTTCTTC.

This clone appeared a single time. CDR3: CASTNGGATKYF. CDR3 coding DNA: TGTGCCAGCACCAACGGAGGTGCAACAAAGTACTTC. This rearrangement joins TRBV6-5 to TRBJ2-7, with D tentatively TRBD2 (5 bases). The CDR3 runs 12 residues. V was trimmed by 7 bases and J by 11 bases, leaving 18 bases between them. The germline gives CDR1 MNHEY, CDR2 SVGAGI.

This clone was recorded once. The chain is built from TRBV29-1 and TRBJ1-4; 8 bases line up with TRBD1. The V gene end was trimmed by 4 bases and the J gene end by 7 bases; junction bases not matched to a gene: 5. The length of the CDR3 is 13 residues. Germline V gives CDR1 SQVTM, CDR2 ANQGSEA. The CDR3 region is CSVGSGGFEKLFF. DNA of the CDR3: TGCAGCGTTGGGTCAGGGGGCTTTGAAAAACTGTTTTTT.

Remarks on this clone: Other DNA sequences from this sample encode an identical CDR3 as well. V usage is TRBV5-1 and J usage is TRBJ2-2; D is possibly TRBD1 (6 bases). Trimming cost V 2 bases and J 3 bases, with 11 bases left between them. The CDR3 spans 15 residues. In germline, CDR1 is SGHRS, CDR2 YFSETQ. CDR3 residues: CASSFQGTDTGELFF. CDR3 DNA sequence: TGCGCCAGCAGCTTTCAGGGGACCGACACCGGGGAGCTGTTTTTT.

The DNA of the CDR3 is TGTGCCAGCAGCCAACCGGCAGGAGCCTTTATCACAGATACGCAGTATTTT. Amino acid sequence: CASSQPAGAFITDTQYF. The V gene is TRBV5-6, the J gene TRBJ2-3; no firm D call. The CDR3 is 17 residues long. Trimming left V 4 bases short and J 2 bases short, with 20 bases between. In germline, CDR1 is SGHDT, CDR2 YYEEEE.

The V call is TRBV27, the J call TRBJ2-5, with 10 positions matching TRBD2. The end of the DNA aligns better with TRBJ2-7, so the J call may be wrong. The CDR3 is made up of 16 amino acids. CDR1 is MNHEY, CDR2 SMNVEV, per germline (reference sequence). CDR3: CASSSYWTSGTYEQYF. CDR3 in DNA: TGTGCCAGCAGTTCGTATTGGACTAGCGGAACCTACGAGCAGTACTTC.

The genes are TRBV30 and TRBJ2-7; D may match TRBD1 or TRBD2 (5 bases each). Germline CDR1 reads GTSNPN; CDR2 reads SVGIG (reference sequence). The CDR3 consists of 12 residues. Trimming removed 4 bases at V and 7 bases at J, with 14 bases between. CDR3 residues: CAWKWGPGEQYF. The CDR3 nucleotides read TGTGCCTGGAAATGGGGACCGGGGGAGCAGTACTTC.

This sequence joins TRBV6-1 and TRBJ2-1; D is perhaps TRBD2 (6 bases). Germline V gene sequence: CDR1 MNHNS, CDR2 SASEGT. CDR3 length: 14 amino acids. Trimming left V 7 bases short and J 1 base short, with 11 bases between. The CDR3 sequence is CASIRAGSYNEQFF. The DNA of the CDR3 is TGTGCCAGCATTAGGGCGGGGTCCTACAATGAGCAGTTCTTC.

This clone has a single count. The sample carries other DNA sequences with the same CDR3. This chain uses TRBV9 with TRBJ1-3, with D hard to call. The CDR3 is 15 residues long. The germline gives CDR1 SGDLS, CDR2 YYNGEE. V shed 2 bases and J shed 0 bases, with 9 bases lying between them. This CDR3 reads CASSVQTGSGNTIYF. In DNA form, the CDR3 reads TGTGCCAGCAGCGTTCAGACGGGCTCTGGAAACACCATATATTTT. The entire variable domain, with the rest obtained from reference TRBV9 and TRBJ1-3, is as follows: DSGVTQTPKHLITATGQRVTLRCSPRSGDLSVYWYQQSLDQGLQFLIQYYNGEERAKGNILERFSAQQFPDLHSELNLSSLELGDSALYFCASSVQTGSGNTIYFGEGSWLTVV.

The chain recombines TRBV5-1 with TRBJ1-1; D unresolved. With 2 bases removed from V and 7 bases from J, the gap between germline ends came to 15 bases. CDR3 length equals 14 residues. In germline, CDR1 is SGHRS, CDR2 YFSETQ. This CDR3 is CASSFGQAKSEAFF. CDR3 nucleotide sequence: TGCGCCAGCAGCTTTGGGCAGGCTAAGAGTGAAGCTTTCTTT.

The rearrangement joins TRBV5-4 to TRBJ2-5, with a possible D match to TRBD2 (5 bases). The V and J ends lost 2 bases and 3 bases respectively, with 14 bases between them. The CDR3 is made up of 15 amino acids. In germline, CDR1 is SGHNT, CDR2 YYREEE (reference sequence). The CDR3 DNA sequence: TGTGCCAGCAGCTTAGCCGCGGGTACCAAAGAGACCCAGTACTTC. Translated: CASSLAAGTKETQYF.

The CDR3: CASSLRDRGLGEQFF. CDR3 nucleotide sequence: TGTGCCAGCAGTTTACGCGACAGGGGGCTCGGTGAGCAGTTCTTC. This rearrangement joins TRBV27 to TRBJ2-1; TRBD1 matches at 10 bases. V gave up 2 bases and J gave up 9 bases; unmatched junction bases: 7. The CDR3 loop spans 15 amino acids. Germline loops: CDR1 MNHEY, CDR2 SMNVEV (reference sequence).

This chain joins TRBV11-2 and TRBJ2-1; 11 bases are shared with TRBD2. V was clipped by 5 bases and J by 7 bases; unmatched bases: 13. Germline values: CDR1 SGHAT, CDR2 FQNNGV. This CDR3 comprises 17 residues. CDR3: CASSPYRTSGLLNEQFF. In DNA form, the CDR3 reads TGTGCCAGCAGCCCCTACAGGACTAGCGGGTTGCTGAATGAGCAGTTCTTC. The whole variable domain, remainder taken from reference TRBV11-2 and TRBJ2-1, is EAGVAQSPRYKIIEKRQSVAFWCNPISGHATLYWYQQILGQGPKLLIQFQNNGVVDDSQLPKDRFSAERLKGVDSTLKIQPAKLEDSAVYLCASSPYRTSGLLNEQFFGPGTRLTVL.

V and J are TRBV28 and TRBJ1-5; 8 bases line up with TRBD1. The CDR3 is made up of 12 amino acids. CDR1 is MDHEN, CDR2 SYDVKM, per germline. V shed 5 bases, J shed 7 bases, and the junction held 1 base outside the gene matches. The CDR3 DNA sequence: TGTGCCAGCAGTGCAGGGGGCCAGCCCCAGCATTTT. Translated, it gives CASSAGGQPQHF.

This chain joins TRBV5-8 and TRBJ2-7; the D call may be TRBD1 or TRBD2 (5 bases each). The germline V and J ends were trimmed by 3 bases and 10 bases, with 20 bases remaining between them. The length of the CDR3 is 14 residues. Germline V gene lookup returns CDR1 SGHTS and CDR2 YDEGEE. CDR3 region: CASSSQARDPVQYF. The CDR3 DNA follows: TGTGCCAGCAGCTCTCAAGCCAGGGACCCGGTTCAGTACTTC.

J is TRBJ2-1 and V is TRBV10-1, with 12 bases identical to TRBD2. Germline lookup yields CDR1 WNHNN and CDR2 SYGVQD (reference sequence). This CDR3 spans 16 amino acids. V was pared by 3 bases and J by 8 bases, with 8 bases of the junction left unmatched. CDR3 protein: CASSDSTSGSLDEQFF. CDR3 DNA sequence: TGCGCCAGCAGTGACTCGACTAGCGGGAGTTTGGATGAGCAGTTCTTC.

The chain uses TRBV7-3 and TRBJ2-1; 13 bases fit TRBD2. V dropped 0 bases and J dropped 2; count of bases not matched to a gene: 10. The CDR3 length is 20 residues. CDR1 and CDR2 from the germline V gene are SGHTA and FQGTGA. CDR3 in DNA: TGTGCCAGCAGCTTAACCCCGGGACTAGCGGGAAGCACTCCCTACAATGAGCAGTTCTTC. It encodes CASSLTPGLAGSTPYNEQFF.

The genes are TRBV7-3 and TRBJ2-5; tentative D call: TRBD1 (5 bases). V lost 3 bases, J lost 1 base, and 9 bases lay in between. The length of the CDR3 is 14 residues. Germline V CDR1 and CDR2: SGHTA, FQGTGA. As DNA, the CDR3 is TGTGCCAGCAGCTTCCCAGGGCCCCAAGAGACCCAGTACTTC. This codes for CASSFPGPQETQYF.

The count of this clone is one. V is TRBV6-6 and J is TRBJ1-2; a possible D gene is TRBD1 (6 bases). The V end lost 6 bases, the J end lost 4 bases, and 12 bases lay between the germline ends. CDR3 length: 13 residues. Per the germline V gene, CDR1 is MNHNY and CDR2 is SVGAGI (reference sequence). Written as DNA, the CDR3 is TGTGCCAGCAGCCGACAGGCCATCTATGGCTACACCTTC. Translating it yields CASSRQAIYGYTF.

The rearrangement links TRBV2 to TRBJ2-5; D is unresolved. Deletions cut 2 bases from V and 4 bases from J, with 8 bases between. The CDR3 length is 13 residues. Per germline, CDR1 SNHLY and CDR2 FYNNEI. Here the CDR3 DNA reads TGTGCCAGCAGTGAAAGCCCCCCAGAGACCCAGTACTTC. Its translation: CASSESPPETQYF.

The CDR3 coding sequence is TGTGCCAGCAGCTCCTTAGCGGGAGGGCGTCAAGAGACCCAGTACTTC. Translating it yields CASSSLAGGRQETQYF. The gene calls are TRBV7-9 and TRBJ2-5; 11 bases are shared with TRBD2. The CDR3 is 16 amino acids. Germline values: CDR1 SEHNR, CDR2 FQNEAQ (reference sequence). Germline trimming cut 4 bases from V and 2 bases from J; bases unmatched to any gene: 6.

This sequence joins TRBV19 and TRBJ2-3; D is unresolved. Germline lookup yields CDR1 LNHDA and CDR2 SQIVND (reference sequence). Trimming shortened V by 4 bases and J by 2 bases, and 4 bases separated the two germline ends. The CDR3 extends over 12 amino acids. The CDR3 coding sequence is TGTGCCAGTAGTAGGGCCACAGATACGCAGTATTTT. Translation gives CASSRATDTQYF. The full variable domain, its missing parts supplied by reference TRBV19 and TRBJ2-3, is DGGITQSPKYLFRKEGQNVTLSCEQNLNHDAMYWYRQDPGQGLRLIYYSQIVNDFQKGDIAEGYSVSREKKESFPLTVTSAQKNPTAFYLCASSRATDTQYFGPGTRLTVL.

The rearrangement uses TRBV7-9 and TRBJ2-5, with D perhaps given as TRBD1 or TRBD2 (6 bases each). V gave up 5 bases and J gave up 5 bases, with 18 bases separating them. The germline gives CDR1 SEHNR, CDR2 FQNEAQ (reference sequence). The CDR3 covers 15 residues. CDR3 protein: CASSRKGGSVETQYF. The CDR3 nucleotides are TGTGCCAGCAGCAGGAAGGGGGGATCCGTTGAGACCCAGTACTTC.

The chain carries TRBV19 and TRBJ2-2; D possibly corresponds to TRBD1 (6 bases). The CDR3 length is 15 residues. Trimming took 3 bases from V and 5 from J, leaving 13 bases between them. Per germline, CDR1 LNHDA and CDR2 SQIVND (reference sequence). The CDR3 coding sequence is TGTGCCAGTAGTATCCCCATCACAGGGACCGGGGAGCTGTTTTTT. Translating gives CASSIPITGTGELFF.

The chain couples TRBV6-5 to TRBJ2-5; 9 bases are a match to TRBD2. The CDR3 runs to 15 residues. V shed 2 bases and J 5 bases; nucleotides not matched to a gene: 6. The germline CDR1 and CDR2 sequences are MNHEY and SVGAGI. CDR3 region: CASSYGGRGGETQYF. The CDR3 region has the DNA TGTGCCAGCAGTTACGGCGGGAGGGGTGGGGAGACCCAGTACTTC.

The rearrangement links TRBV19 to TRBJ2-7; 11 bases match TRBD2. Trimming cost V 2 bases and J 6 bases; bases outside gene matches: 6. CDR1 is LNHDA, CDR2 SQIVND, per germline (reference sequence). This CDR3 comprises 15 residues. CDR3 nucleotides: TGTGCCAGTAGTATAATAGCGGGAGGGCCGTCCGAGCAGTACTTC. Protein product: CASSIIAGGPSEQYF. The entire variable domain, with the rest obtained from reference TRBV19 and TRBJ2-7, is as follows: DGGITQSPKYLFRKEGQNVTLSCEQNLNHDAMYWYRQDPGQGLRLIYYSQIVNDFQKGDIAEGYSVSREKKESFPLTVTSAQKNPTAFYLCASSIIAGGPSEQYFGPGTRLTVT.

The J gene is TRBJ2-3, the V gene TRBV7-3, with 11 bases aligning to TRBD2. This CDR3 has 16 residues. The germline CDR1 and CDR2 sequences are SGHTA and FQGTGA. J gave up 4 bases and V 3 bases, and 6 bases lay outside the gene matches. Here the CDR3 DNA reads TGTGCCAGCAGCTTCGGGACTAGCGGTCCTTCAGATACGCAGTATTTT. This sequence encodes CASSFGTSGPSDTQYF. The full variable domain, in which reference TRBV7-3 and TRBJ2-3 provide the parts outside the CDR3, is GAGVSQTPSNKVTEKGKYVELRCDPISGHTALYWYRQSLGQGPEFLIYFQGTGAADDSGLPNDRFFAVRPEGSVSTLKIQRTERGDSAVYLCASSFGTSGPSDTQYFGPGTRLTVL.

J is TRBJ2-7 and V is TRBV19; D tentatively fits TRBD1 or TRBD2 (5 bases each). Deletions cut 5 bases from V and 0 bases from J, with 11 bases between. Germline CDR1 LNHDA, CDR2 SQIVND (reference sequence). The CDR3 loop spans 14 amino acids. The chain's CDR3 is CASSASGTSYEQYF. In DNA form, the CDR3 reads TGTGCCAGTAGTGCCTCAGGGACCTCCTACGAGCAGTACTTC.